This is a list of T cell receptor beta chains from one sample in a study of early T cells in non-severe SARS-CoV-2 infection. TCRdb used MiXCR to reprocess the 5' RACE reads, holding one entry per CDR3 protein. Of about 64,000 distinct CDR3 sequences listed, approximately 9.2% were seen once; the top ten hold 10% to 15%. The sample was whole blood, taken at baseline. The receptors here all came from an adult who was a healthcare worker with PCR-confirmed SARS-CoV-2 infection or an uninfected control (not recorded which). Both conserved end residues are part of each CDR3. The order of the fields is V gene, clone size, D gene, J gene, CDR3 protein, CDR3 DNA. A D gene is named only where the DNA matches it firmly. Rows may omit the clone size; those that give it use once, few, many or a size class.

v_call: TRBV7-3; clone_size: medium-sized; d_call: TRBD1; j_call: TRBJ2-2; cdr3_aa: CASSWGQGDAGELFF; cdr3_nt: TGTGCCAGCAGCTGGGGACAGGGGGATGCCGGGGAGCTGTTTTTT
v_call: TRBV7-2; clone_size: many; d_call: -; j_call: TRBJ2-7; cdr3_aa: CASSLAGGQYYEQYF; cdr3_nt: TGTGCCAGCAGCTTAGCCGGGGGACAGTACTACGAGCAGTACTTC
v_call: TRBV11-3; clone_size: -; d_call: -; j_call: TRBJ1-1; cdr3_aa: CASSLWGQSEAFF; cdr3_nt: TGTGCCAGCAGCTTATGGGGGCAGAGTGAAGCTTTCTTT
v_call: TRBV3-1; clone_size: many; d_call: -; j_call: TRBJ1-1; cdr3_aa: CASSPPDSEAFF; cdr3_nt: TGTGCCAGCAGCCCCCCCGACAGTGAAGCTTTCTTT
v_call: TRBV2; clone_size: few; d_call: -; j_call: TRBJ2-3; cdr3_aa: CASVAEEGPSTDTQYF; cdr3_nt: TGTGCCAGCGTAGCGGAGGAGGGGCCTAGCACAGATACGCAGTATTTT
v_call: TRBV5-6; clone_size: many; d_call: -; j_call: TRBJ2-2; cdr3_aa: CASSVGTAYTGELFF; cdr3_nt: TGTGCCAGCAGCGTCGGAACAGCCTACACCGGGGAGCTGTTTTTT
v_call: TRBV28; clone_size: many; d_call: -; j_call: TRBJ2-4; cdr3_aa: CASSWSALGTRGNIQYF; cdr3_nt: TGTGCCAGCAGTTGGTCGGCTCTCGGGACACGGGGAAACATTCAGTACTTC
v_call: TRBV12-3/TRBV12-4; clone_size: -; d_call: -; j_call: TRBJ1-2; cdr3_aa: CASSPTSTGPTAGYTF; cdr3_nt: TGTGCCAGCAGTCCCACAAGTACAGGGCCCACCGCTGGCTACACCTTC
v_call: TRBV15; clone_size: -; d_call: -; j_call: TRBJ1-4; cdr3_aa: CATSRDRGGEKLFF; cdr3_nt: TGTGCCACCAGCAGAGATAGGGGCGGCGAAAAACTGTTTTTT
v_call: TRBV11-2; clone_size: many; d_call: TRBD1; j_call: TRBJ2-5; cdr3_aa: CASSPVDRVVETQYF; cdr3_nt: TGTGCCAGCAGCCCAGTAGACAGGGTCGTAGAGACCCAGTACTTC
v_call: TRBV18; clone_size: many; d_call: -; j_call: TRBJ2-1; cdr3_aa: CASSPGTPSLVVRQFF; cdr3_nt: TGTGCCAGCTCACCAGGGACCCCCTCCCTGGTGGTAAGGCAGTTCTTC
v_call: TRBV6-2/TRBV6-3; clone_size: many; d_call: -; j_call: TRBJ2-7; cdr3_aa: CASSYGSLEQYF; cdr3_nt: TGTGCCAGCAGTTACGGCTCTCTCGAGCAGTACTTC
v_call: TRBV12-3/TRBV12-4; clone_size: -; d_call: -; j_call: TRBJ1-2; cdr3_aa: CASSFGFVYTF; cdr3_nt: TGTGCCAGCAGTTTTGGTTTTGTTTACACCTTC
v_call: TRBV12-3/TRBV12-4; clone_size: many; d_call: TRBD1; j_call: TRBJ1-5; cdr3_aa: CASSRTGGSNQPQHF; cdr3_nt: TGTGCCAGCAGCCGGACAGGGGGTAGCAATCAGCCCCAGCATTTT
v_call: TRBV6-2/TRBV6-3; clone_size: many; d_call: -; j_call: TRBJ1-1; cdr3_aa: CASSYQAGTEAFF; cdr3_nt: TGTGCCAGCAGTTATCAGGCCGGGACTGAAGCTTTCTTT
v_call: TRBV10-3; clone_size: few; d_call: -; j_call: TRBJ2-5; cdr3_aa: CAISESGGQYQETQYF; cdr3_nt: TGTGCCATCAGTGAGTCGGGGGGCCAGTACCAAGAGACCCAGTACTTC
v_call: TRBV19; clone_size: -; d_call: TRBD1; j_call: TRBJ2-1; cdr3_aa: CASNLGTAIDNEQFF; cdr3_nt: TGTGCCAGTAACTTAGGGACAGCAATAGACAATGAGCAGTTCTTC
v_call: TRBV10-3; clone_size: -; d_call: -; j_call: TRBJ2-1; cdr3_aa: CAISESTIEQFF; cdr3_nt: TGTGCCATCAGTGAGTCGACTATTGAGCAGTTCTTC
v_call: TRBV7-2; clone_size: -; d_call: -; j_call: TRBJ2-5; cdr3_aa: CASSFGGGETQYF; cdr3_nt: TGTGCCAGCAGCTTCGGGGGTGGAGAGACCCAGTACTTC
v_call: TRBV6-2/TRBV6-3; clone_size: many; d_call: -; j_call: TRBJ2-3; cdr3_aa: CASSLSQLTQYF; cdr3_nt: TGTGCCAGCAGTCTCTCACAGTTGACGCAGTATTTT
v_call: TRBV7-2; clone_size: few; d_call: -; j_call: TRBJ2-1; cdr3_aa: CASSLGRQWYEQFF; cdr3_nt: TGTGCCAGCAGCTTAGGACGACAGTGGTATGAGCAGTTCTTC
v_call: TRBV11-2; clone_size: once; d_call: -; j_call: TRBJ2-7; cdr3_aa: CASSKDSIYEQYF; cdr3_nt: TGTGCCAGCAGCAAGGACAGTATCTACGAGCAGTACTTC
v_call: TRBV30; clone_size: -; d_call: TRBD1; j_call: TRBJ2-3; cdr3_aa: CAWRAGGDTQYF; cdr3_nt: TGTGCCTGGAGGGCAGGGGGAGATACGCAGTATTTT
v_call: TRBV18; clone_size: many; d_call: -; j_call: TRBJ2-7; cdr3_aa: CASSPPSLRTETYEQYF; cdr3_nt: TGTGCCAGCTCACCACCTTCACTTCGGACAGAGACCTACGAGCAGTACTTC
v_call: TRBV21-1; clone_size: -; d_call: -; j_call: TRBJ1-2; cdr3_aa: CASSKERAGEDGYTF; cdr3_nt: TGTGCCAGCAGCAAAGAAAGGGCAGGGGAAGATGGCTACACCTTC
v_call: TRBV10-3; clone_size: -; d_call: TRBD2; j_call: TRBJ2-1; cdr3_aa: CAIRDPLAGVSYNEQFF; cdr3_nt: TGTGCCATCCGCGACCCCCTAGCGGGAGTGTCCTACAATGAGCAGTTCTTC
v_call: TRBV30; clone_size: -; d_call: TRBD1; j_call: TRBJ2-7; cdr3_aa: CAWAGQGNEQYF; cdr3_nt: TGTGCCTGGGCGGGACAGGGGAACGAGCAGTACTTC
v_call: TRBV15; clone_size: few; d_call: TRBD1; j_call: TRBJ2-5; cdr3_aa: CATSRDRNRGPQETQYF; cdr3_nt: TGTGCCACCAGCAGAGATAGGAACAGGGGCCCCCAAGAGACCCAGTACTTC
v_call: TRBV7-2; clone_size: few; d_call: -; j_call: TRBJ2-4; cdr3_aa: CASSPVAALAKNIQYF; cdr3_nt: TGTGCCAGCAGCCCTGTAGCGGCCCTAGCCAAAAACATTCAGTACTTC
v_call: TRBV12-3/TRBV12-4; clone_size: -; d_call: -; j_call: TRBJ1-6; cdr3_aa: CASSPGARTPLHF; cdr3_nt: TGTGCCAGCAGCCCGGGAGCCAGGACACCCCTCCACTTT
v_call: TRBV7-9; clone_size: few; d_call: -; j_call: TRBJ1-1; cdr3_aa: CAKIQDLNTEAFF; cdr3_nt: TGTGCCAAAATACAGGATCTGAACACTGAAGCTTTCTTT
v_call: TRBV10-1; clone_size: many; d_call: TRBD2; j_call: TRBJ2-1; cdr3_aa: CASSALAGIYNEQFF; cdr3_nt: TGCGCCAGCAGTGCCCTAGCGGGAATTTACAATGAGCAGTTCTTC
v_call: TRBV18; clone_size: -; d_call: TRBD2; j_call: TRBJ2-1; cdr3_aa: CASSPKGQREIPYNEQFF; cdr3_nt: TGTGCCAGCTCACCAAAGGGGCAGCGGGAGATCCCTTACAATGAGCAGTTCTTC
v_call: TRBV29-1; clone_size: -; d_call: TRBD2; j_call: TRBJ2-7; cdr3_aa: CSASGSPSYEQYF; cdr3_nt: TGCAGCGCGAGCGGGAGTCCTTCCTACGAGCAGTACTTC
v_call: TRBV12-3/TRBV12-4; clone_size: -; d_call: -; j_call: TRBJ2-2; cdr3_aa: CASSSRGSGGELFF; cdr3_nt: TGTGCCAGCAGTTCTAGGGGCTCGGGCGGGGAGCTGTTTTTT
v_call: TRBV20-1; clone_size: many; d_call: -; j_call: TRBJ2-5; cdr3_aa: CSAPREGAGETQYF; cdr3_nt: TGCAGTGCTCCCCGAGAGGGAGCGGGAGAGACCCAGTACTTC
v_call: TRBV9; clone_size: -; d_call: TRBD2; j_call: TRBJ2-5; cdr3_aa: CASSVGASGTPGETQYF; cdr3_nt: TGTGCCAGCAGCGTAGGGGCTAGCGGGACCCCGGGGGAGACCCAGTACTTC
v_call: TRBV9; clone_size: many; d_call: -; j_call: TRBJ2-6; cdr3_aa: CASSPLEANVLTF; cdr3_nt: TGTGCCAGCAGCCCCCTTGAGGCCAACGTCCTGACTTTC
v_call: TRBV11-2; clone_size: -; d_call: TRBD2; j_call: TRBJ2-5; cdr3_aa: CASSSPSGRVETQYF; cdr3_nt: TGTGCCAGCAGCTCTCCCAGCGGGAGGGTTGAGACCCAGTACTTC
v_call: TRBV2; clone_size: many; d_call: TRBD2; j_call: TRBJ2-3; cdr3_aa: CAITLTSGRSTDTQYF; cdr3_nt: TGTGCCATCACGTTGACTAGCGGGAGAAGCACAGATACGCAGTATTTT
v_call: TRBV12-3/TRBV12-4; clone_size: many; d_call: -; j_call: TRBJ1-1; cdr3_aa: CASSFSRTEAFF; cdr3_nt: TGTGCCAGCAGTTTTTCCCGCACTGAAGCTTTCTTT
v_call: TRBV5-4; clone_size: -; d_call: TRBD2; j_call: TRBJ2-7; cdr3_aa: CASSLEERGAYEQYF; cdr3_nt: TGTGCCAGCAGCTTGGAAGAGCGGGGAGCCTACGAGCAGTACTTC
v_call: TRBV6-2/TRBV6-3; clone_size: few; d_call: TRBD1; j_call: TRBJ1-1; cdr3_aa: CASSSGTGGTEAFF; cdr3_nt: TGTGCCAGCAGTTCCGGGACAGGGGGCACTGAAGCTTTCTTT
v_call: TRBV18; clone_size: many; d_call: -; j_call: TRBJ2-3; cdr3_aa: CASSPPSTDTQYF; cdr3_nt: TGTGCCAGCTCACCGCCAAGCACAGATACGCAGTATTTT